The TCR beta chain described here comes from a study of TIL therapy for anti-PD-1-resistant metastatic lung cancer. The study, taken as a whole, reports: TIL clonotype persistence in blood showed no apparent association with response. This highly selected cohort may not generalize to typical lung cancer patients.

The CDR3 extends over 15 amino acids. V was trimmed by 5 bases and J by 2 bases, leaving 10 bases between them. Germline values: CDR1 MDHEN, CDR2 SYDVKM. This was the immunoSEQ v3 assay. Survey-level samples got some 2 million read pairs; deep-level samples got about 5-6 million. Here immunoSEQ multiplex PCR was the method, and the copy in TCRdb shows in-frame clones only, minus some. This table holds around 20,000 clones, around 76% found once. Details on this clone: The target antigen is unknown.

Time point noted: pre-treatment sample, taken before nivolumab and TIL therapy. This TCR was sampled from a person aged 25-79 years with non-small cell lung cancer. The sequencing used blood, collected at baseline. J is TRBJ2-6 and V is TRBV28; no firm D call. This chain's CDR3 is CASSGIGTGANVLTF. CDR3 bases: TGTGCCAGCAGTGGAATTGGGACTGGGGCCAACGTCCTGACTTTC. Looking up the rest from reference TRBV28 and TRBJ2-6 gives the full variable domain: DVKVTQSSRYLVKRTGEKVFLECVQDMDHENMFWYRQDPGLGLRLIYFSYDVKMKEKGDIPEGYSVSREKKERFSLILESASTNQTSMYLCASSGIGTGANVLTFGAGSRLTVL.